This T cell receptor beta chain derives from a study of persistence of HIV-infected CD4 T cells. As for the study in general: Median time on suppressive ART was 8 years. Antigen stimulation activated a lower proportion of cells, more of them memory, than anti-CD3/anti-CD28 stimulation.

Germline CDR1 LGHNA, CDR2 YSLEER. Trimming shortened V by 4 bases and J by 6 bases, and 22 bases separated the two germline ends. The CDR3 is made up of 17 amino acids. Regarding this clone: Its antigen is unknown.

This nonspecific control used anti-CD3/anti-CD28 bead stimulation of CD4+ T cells. Responding CD4+ T cells were sorted by upregulation of both CD40 ligand and CD69. The immunoSEQ assay was version 4, run in survey mode. TCRdb keeps only in-frame clones here, not all; method: immunoSEQ multiplex PCR. The table records 35,000 to 40,000 clones, 87% of them present only once. The source of this sequence is an adult man with HIV who was CMV-seropositive. The rearrangement uses TRBV4-3 and TRBJ2-1; the D gene is possibly TRBD2 (5 bases). The source material was CD4+ T cells sorted from PBMCs after approximately 20-hour stimulation, sampled from a patient who received antiretroviral therapy. The CDR3 nucleotides read TGCGCCAGCAGCCGAGGGAGTGGAACAGCCACACTCAATGAGCAGTTCTTC. Translated, it gives CASSRGSGTATLNEQFF.